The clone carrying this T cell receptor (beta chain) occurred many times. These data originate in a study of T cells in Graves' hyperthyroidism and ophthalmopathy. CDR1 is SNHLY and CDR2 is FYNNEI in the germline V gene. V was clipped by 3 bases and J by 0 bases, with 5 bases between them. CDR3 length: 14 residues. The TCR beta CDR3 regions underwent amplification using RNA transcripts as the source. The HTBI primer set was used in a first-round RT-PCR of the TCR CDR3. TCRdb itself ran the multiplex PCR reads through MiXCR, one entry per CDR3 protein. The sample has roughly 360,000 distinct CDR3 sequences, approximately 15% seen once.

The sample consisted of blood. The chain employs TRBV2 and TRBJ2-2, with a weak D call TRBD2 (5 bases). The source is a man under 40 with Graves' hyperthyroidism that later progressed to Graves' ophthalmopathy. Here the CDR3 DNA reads TGTGCCAGCAGTGACGGGGCGAACACCGGGGAGCTGTTTTTT. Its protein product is CASSDGANTGELFF.